The T cell receptor (beta chain) under discussion was sequenced for a study of cytomegalovirus exposure and HLA in healthy donors. Study conclusions and caveats: On later analysis, the bulk of CMV-associated TCR beta chains appeared to be HLA-restricted. Most subjects had HLA-A and HLA-B alleles reportedly predicted accurately by TCR beta sequences. V- and J-gene trimming of TCR beta was linked (in a later analysis) to a missense DCLRE1C variant.

PCR was performed using 60 Vbeta and 13 Jbeta primers. Produced via immunoSEQ multiplex PCR; TCRdb's table is partial and in-frame only. The profile covers about 140,000 clones, with around 73% appearing a single time and around an eighth taken by the ten largest. Note on this clone: Its antigen is not identified.

With 6 bases clipped from V and 5 bases from J, the junction kept 12 bases outside the gene matches. CDR1 is SEHNR, CDR2 FQNEAQ, per germline (reference sequence). This CDR3 region has 17 residues. The specimen sequenced was PBMCs. The chain recombines TRBV7-9 with TRBJ2-1, with TRBD2 matching over 11 bases. This clonotype was obtained from a human donor in good health. The chain's CDR3 is CASSPYFTSGGDNEQFF. The DNA of the CDR3 is TGTGCCAGCAGTCCTTATTTCACTAGCGGGGGTGACAATGAGCAGTTCTTC.